This TCR beta chain comes out of a study of blood T cell repertoires in COVID-19. Overall study context: The cDNA or gDNA used as material had been derived from T cells, B-cell-depleted T cells, or PBMCs.

The ends lost 2 bases at V and 1 base at J; junction bases unmatched: 5. The CDR3 runs 16 residues. Germline-derived CDR1 and CDR2 are SGDLS and YYNGEE. The protocol was immunoSEQ multiplex PCR, while the TCRdb copy is restricted to in-frame clones and leaves out a portion. This table has around 390,000 clones, about 87% appearing once. Sequenced sample: PBMCs or T cells enriched from blood (not recorded which). V and J are TRBV9 and TRBJ2-2, with 7 nucleotides matching TRBD1. This clonotype was sampled from a woman between 45 and 65 years old who had recovered from COVID-19. The CDR3 region is CASSVGTGVNTGELFF. The CDR3 DNA reads as TGTGCCAGCAGCGTGGGAACAGGGGTGAACACCGGGGAGCTGTTTTTT.